Described below is a single TCR beta chain sequence and its context. Profiled with immunoSEQ multiplex PCR; TCRdb holds only in-frame clones, not every one. The table records around 55,000 clones, approximately 95% of them present only once. This entry belongs to a study of control samples from healthy donors and cancer patients. The sequence was obtained from a young woman in good health. The specimen sequenced was blood.

CDR3 region: CASSWSRNYEQYF. The CDR3 DNA sequence: TGTGCCAGCAGTTGGTCTCGGAACTACGAGCAGTACTTC. This chain connects TRBV6-5 to TRBJ2-7; no reliable D call. The CDR3 runs 13 residues. The V and J ends lost 4 bases and 3 bases respectively, with 10 bases between them. Germline CDR1 is MNHEY and CDR2 is SVGAGI.